Presented here are 6 T cell receptor beta chains from one specimen sequenced in a study of blood T cell repertoires in COVID-19. Only in-frame clones appear in the TCRdb table, and some are missing; sequencing was by immunoSEQ multiplex PCR. The sample holds about 240,000 clones, approximately 90% seen once. Sequenced: peripheral blood. All receptors come from a man aged 55-75 years who had recovered from COVID-19.

The J gene is TRBJ1-3, the V gene TRBV27, with no clear D. CDR3 length equals 14 residues. V lost 4 bases, J lost 0 bases, and 7 bases lay in between. Germline CDR1 is MNHEY and CDR2 is SMNVEV (reference sequence). The DNA of the CDR3 is TGTGCCAGCAGTTCGCGGTACTCTGGAAACACCATATATTTT. Translation gives CASSSRYSGNTIYF.

V gene TRBV12-5 combines with J gene TRBJ2-3; 9 bases line up with TRBD1. CDR3 length: 14 residues. CDR1 is LGHNT and CDR2 is FRNRAP in the germline V gene. The V and J ends lost 6 bases and 4 bases, in that order; junction bases with no gene match: 5. The CDR3, as DNA: TGTGCTAGTGGCTCCGGGACAGGGTCAGATACGCAGTATTTT. Translated, it gives CASGSGTGSDTQYF.

The table lists this clone with a count of one. This chain connects TRBV11-2 to TRBJ2-1; weak D call: TRBD1 (5 bases). Germline CDR1 SGHAT, CDR2 FQNNGV. V lost 0 bases, J lost 1 base, and 13 bases lay in between. This CDR3 region has 17 residues. The CDR3, as DNA: TGTGCCAGCAGCTTAGAAGGGGTGTCCCATTCCTACAATGAGCAGTTCTTC. Translating gives CASSLEGVSHSYNEQFF. The whole variable domain, remainder taken from reference TRBV11-2 and TRBJ2-1, is EAGVAQSPRYKIIEKRQSVAFWCNPISGHATLYWYQQILGQGPKLLIQFQNNGVVDDSQLPKDRFSAERLKGVDSTLKIQPAKLEDSAVYLCASSLEGVSHSYNEQFFGPGTRLTVL.

J is TRBJ2-3 and V is TRBV9; D might be TRBD2 (7 bases). The CDR3 is 16 amino acids. The V gene lost 0 bases and the J gene lost 2 bases, with 13 bases spanning the gap. The V gene's germline CDR1 is SGDLS and CDR2 YYNGEE. The CDR3 sequence: CASSVVWAGATDTQYF. CDR3 bases: TGTGCCAGCAGCGTAGTCTGGGCGGGGGCCACAGATACGCAGTATTTT. Combining the CDR3 with reference TRBV9 and TRBJ2-3 gives the whole variable domain DSGVTQTPKHLITATGQRVTLRCSPRSGDLSVYWYQQSLDQGLQFLIQYYNGEERAKGNILERFSAQQFPDLHSELNLSSLELGDSALYFCASSVVWAGATDTQYFGPGTRLTVL.

This rearrangement joins TRBV10-3 to TRBJ2-2; D unclear. Per germline, CDR1 ENHRY and CDR2 SYGVKD. CDR3 length equals 11 residues. Trimming took 10 bases from V and 1 from J, leaving 4 bases between them. The CDR3 reads CATWNTGELFF. The CDR3 DNA reads TGTGCCACCTGGAACACCGGGGAGCTGTTTTTT.

The CDR3 here is CASSPAGGVSTQYF. The DNA of the CDR3 is TGCGCCAGCAGCCCAGCGGGGGGGGTTTCTACGCAGTATTTT. This sequence joins TRBV10-2 and TRBJ2-3, with TRBD2 matching over 10 bases. With V trimmed by 6 bases and J by 8 bases, 8 bases remained unmatched. Germline V CDR1 and CDR2: WSHSY, SAAADI. The CDR3 is 14 residues long.